What follows are 18 T cell receptor beta chains derived from one specimen sequenced in a study of CD8+CD57+ T cells in acquired aplastic anemia (dated 2018 in TCRdb). Flow cytometry had shown CD8+CD57+ cell expansion in the patients selected for sequencing. Sequencing relied on an Illumina HiSeq 2000. Genomic DNA served as template for TCR beta VDJ combination and CDR3 sequence profiling. Through fastp at Q25 and MiXCR, TCRdb rebuilt clones from the public reads, retaining in-frame beta chains. Merged by CDR3 protein, the rows form single entries marked with the most common genes and DNA. This sample has about 150,000 distinct CDR3 sequences in its table, and 40% to 65% of those were observed once. Clones ranked in the top ten supply 9.5% to 15% of the sample. Input material: sorted CD4+, CD8+, or CD8+CD57+ T cells (not recorded which) from PBMCs. All receptors come from a human donor with aplastic anemia.

The chain uses TRBV19 and TRBJ2-1, with D tentatively TRBD2 (7 bases). Per germline, CDR1 LNHDA and CDR2 SQIVND (reference sequence). Trimming took 7 bases from V and 3 from J, leaving 13 bases between them. This CDR3 is built from 14 residues. The CDR3 sequence: CASNQAGHYNEQFF. The CDR3, as DNA: TGTGCCAGTAATCAAGCGGGACACTACAATGAGCAGTTCTTC. The complete variable domain, with remaining parts taken from reference TRBV19 and TRBJ2-1, reads DGGITQSPKYLFRKEGQNVTLSCEQNLNHDAMYWYRQDPGQGLRLIYYSQIVNDFQKGDIAEGYSVSREKKESFPLTVTSAQKNPTAFYLCASNQAGHYNEQFFGPGTRLTVL.

V usage is TRBV2 and J usage is TRBJ2-7; 7 bases line up with TRBD1. The ends lost 6 bases at V and 7 bases at J; junction bases unmatched: 3. This CDR3 has 11 amino acids. Germline lookup yields CDR1 SNHLY and CDR2 FYNNEI. The CDR3 bases are TGTGCCAGCAGGTCAGGGGGTGAGCAGTACTTC. This encodes CASRSGGEQYF.

V and J are TRBV11-3 and TRBJ2-7, with D possibly TRBD1 on 6 matching bases. The V end was cut by 5 bases, the J end by 6 bases, with 14 bases between. CDR1 SGHNT and CDR2 YENEEA come from the germline V gene. The CDR3 runs 13 residues. CDR3 DNA sequence: TGTGCCAGCAGCCAGGGGCTCAGGGGCGAGCAGTACTTC. It encodes CASSQGLRGEQYF. The full variable domain, rest sourced from reference TRBV11-3 and TRBJ2-7, is EAGVVQSPRYKIIEKKQPVAFWCNPISGHNTLYWYLQNLGQGPELLIRYENEEAVDDSQLPKDRFSAERLKGVDSTLKIQPAELGDSAVYLCASSQGLRGEQYFGPGTRLTVT.

About this clonotype itself: This may arise from a read error, as a much more abundant clone is one base away. The chain joins TRBV5-6 to TRBJ2-3; 7 positions agree with TRBD1. The CDR3 contains 15 residues. CDR1 and CDR2 (germline): SGHDT, YYEEEE. CDR3 loop: CANSLRTGRLDTQYF. In DNA, the CDR3 is TGTGCCAACAGCTTAAGGACAGGAAGATTGGATACGCAGTATTTT.

The chain carries TRBV12-3 or TRBV12-4 and TRBJ2-7; D may be TRBD1 or TRBD2 (6 bases each). The end of the DNA aligns better with TRBJ2-1, so the J call may be wrong. CDR3 length: 11 amino acids. CDR3 coding DNA: TGTGCCAGCACCGGGGGCAGTGAGCAGTTCTTC. It is translated as CASTGGSEQFF.

V usage is TRBV6-4 and J usage is TRBJ2-7, with D tentatively TRBD2 (7 bases). This CDR3 has 17 amino acids. V was pared by 2 bases and J by 0 bases, with 17 bases between. Germline-derived CDR1 and CDR2 are MRHNA and SNTAGT. The chain's CDR3 is CASSDGGALGGSYEQYF. CDR3 DNA: TGTGCCAGCAGTGACGGGGGGGCCTTGGGCGGCTCCTACGAGCAGTACTTC.

This clonotype appeared many times. For the CDR3, the DNA is TGCAGCGTTGAGAAGGCTTATGGGAAAGCTTTCTTT. Translation gives CSVEKAYGKAFF. The chain is built from TRBV29-1 and TRBJ1-1; D gene unclear. The CDR3 is 12 residues long. Germline assignment: CDR1 SQVTM and CDR2 ANQGSEA. Trimming shortened V by 3 bases and J by 9 bases, and 14 bases separated the two germline ends.

The table lists this clonotype with many counts. The chain combines TRBV5-4 with TRBJ2-1; 9 nucleotides line up with TRBD1. Looked up from germline, CDR1 is SGHNT and CDR2 is YYREEE (reference sequence). The CDR3 has 15 residues. V shed 3 bases, J shed 4 bases, and the junction held 5 bases outside the gene matches. The CDR3 sequence: CASSYRGRGYNEQFF. The CDR3 DNA follows: TGTGCCAGCAGCTACAGGGGGCGCGGGTACAATGAGCAGTTCTTC.

This chain connects TRBV20-1 to TRBJ1-4, with 11 nucleotides matching TRBD1. Germline trimming cut 5 bases from V and 6 bases from J; bases unmatched to any gene: 5. Germline CDR1 reads DFQATT; CDR2 reads SNEGSKA (reference sequence). The CDR3 length is 14 residues. CDR3 DNA sequence: TGCAGTGCTGTTCGGACAGGGGGCGATGAAAAACTGTTTTTT. It is translated as CSAVRTGGDEKLFF.

The chain has TRBV10-3 and TRBJ1-1, with D unclear. Trimming removed 6 bases at V and 5 bases at J, with 10 bases between. The CDR3 is 12 amino acids. The germline gives CDR1 ENHRY, CDR2 SYGVKD. Written as DNA, the CDR3 is TGTGCCATCAGAGGCAGAACAACTGAAGCTTTCTTT. Its protein product is CAIRGRTTEAFF.

The chain is built from TRBV7-9 and TRBJ1-1, with D perhaps matching TRBD1 (5 bases). Trimming removed 3 bases from V and 7 bases from J, with 15 bases in between. This CDR3 spans 14 amino acids. Germline lookup yields CDR1 SEHNR and CDR2 FQNEAQ (reference sequence). In DNA form, the CDR3 reads TGTGCCAGCAGCTTGATTCAGGGTGGTGGTGAAGCTTTCTTT. This translates into CASSLIQGGGEAFF.

This chain connects TRBV10-3 to TRBJ1-2; no definite D call. CDR3 length: 12 residues. Per germline, CDR1 ENHRY and CDR2 SYGVKD. Trimming shortened V by 0 bases and J by 3 bases, and 2 bases separated the two germline ends. The CDR3 DNA sequence: TGTGCCATCAGTGAGTCAGACTATGGCTACACCTTC. It translates to CAISESDYGYTF.

The chain carries TRBV7-3 and TRBJ2-3; 7 bases fit TRBD2. Trimming removed 5 bases from V and 4 bases from J; junction bases left unmatched: 15. The CDR3 runs 17 residues. CDR1 and CDR2 (germline): SGHTA, FQGTGA. The CDR3 protein is CASSPTQRGGGADTQYF. In DNA, the CDR3 is TGTGCCAGCAGCCCGACTCAACGAGGCGGGGGAGCAGATACGCAGTATTTT.

Many counts were recorded for this clonotype. The chain couples TRBV9 to TRBJ2-7, with D tentatively TRBD2 (6 bases). The CDR3 length is 14 residues. V was cut by 0 bases and J by 4 bases, with 11 bases left in between. CDR1 and CDR2 (germline): SGDLS, YYNGEE. The CDR3 sequence is CASSVGGSGYEQYF. Here the CDR3 DNA reads TGTGCCAGCAGCGTAGGGGGTAGCGGATACGAGCAGTACTTC.

V gene TRBV7-8 combines with J gene TRBJ2-7, with D uncertain. The V gene lost 7 bases and the J gene lost 0 bases, with 10 bases spanning the gap. The V gene's germline CDR1 is SGHVS and CDR2 FQNEAQ. The CDR3 contains 13 residues. The CDR3 DNA reads as TGTGCCAGCACTGAGACCCCCTCCTACGAGCAGTACTTC. Protein product: CASTETPSYEQYF. Using reference TRBV7-8 and TRBJ2-7 for the parts outside the CDR3, the full variable domain is GAGVSQSPRYKVAKRGQDVALRCDPISGHVSLFWYQQALGQGPEFLTYFQNEAQLDKSGLPSDRFFAERPEGSVSTLKIQRTQQEDSAVYLCASTETPSYEQYFGPGTRLTVT.

The chain combines TRBV7-8 with TRBJ1-5; D not certain. This CDR3 is 14 amino acids long. The germline gives CDR1 SGHVS, CDR2 FQNEAQ. V lost 3 bases and J 0 bases, leaving 6 bases between the germline ends. CDR3 sequence (DNA): TGTGCCAGCAGCTTTGGACCTAGCAATCAGCCCCAGCATTTT. It codes for CASSFGPSNQPQHF.

The table lists this clonotype with many counts. The chain links TRBV7-8 to TRBJ2-2, with unresolved D. CDR3 length equals 15 residues. Germline-derived CDR1 and CDR2 are SGHVS and FQNEAQ. Between the trimmed V and J ends, which lost 5 bases and 2 bases, there was a span of 12 bases. The CDR3 DNA sequence: TGTGCCAGCAGCCAGGCAGCAGGCAACACCGGGGAGCTGTTTTTT. Encoded protein: CASSQAAGNTGELFF.

This clonotype was seen at least ten times. The CDR3: CASSQDLRGGNEQYF. CDR3 coding DNA: TGCGCCAGCAGCCAAGATCTGAGGGGCGGGAACGAGCAGTACTTC. The chain uses TRBV4-3 and TRBJ2-7; perhaps TRBD2 as D (6 bases). The CDR3 is 15 residues long. V was trimmed by 0 bases and J by 5 bases, leaving 14 bases between them. The germline gives CDR1 LGHNA, CDR2 YSLEER.